This T cell receptor (beta chain) was obtained from a study of response to subunit inactivated influenza vaccine. Findings and caveats of the study: There was a suggestion from the authors that each seasonal influenza vaccination recruits few new T cells.

This clonotype was seen at least ten times. Its target is not known. Using its own MiXCR run on the RT-PCR reads, TCRdb lists one record per CDR3 protein. The table shows about 170,000 distinct CDR3 sequences, with 12% occurring only once. The sample also formed part of further work on T cells expressing NK-cell markers. That investigation notes: Template switching by 5'RACE with UMIs generated the TCR beta cDNA. The authors derived TCR beta repertoires from sorted CD3+CD56+NKG2C+, CD3+CD56+NKG2C- and CD3+CD56-NKG2C+ T cells. Expanded NKG2C+ T cell clones had unclear HCMV specificity.

The receptor was isolated from a man aged 45-65 years who received an inactivated influenza vaccine. The sample in question was CD8+ T cells sorted from PBMCs, obtained 12 days after vaccination.

CDR3 coding DNA: TGTGCCAGCAGCCCGGGACCAACAGAGGGGCAGTTCTTC. Amino acids: CASSPGPTEGQFF. The genes are TRBV12-3 or TRBV12-4 and TRBJ2-1; perhaps D is TRBD1 or TRBD2 (5 bases each). Trimming left V 6 bases short and J 12 bases short, with 18 bases between. The CDR3 is made up of 13 amino acids.